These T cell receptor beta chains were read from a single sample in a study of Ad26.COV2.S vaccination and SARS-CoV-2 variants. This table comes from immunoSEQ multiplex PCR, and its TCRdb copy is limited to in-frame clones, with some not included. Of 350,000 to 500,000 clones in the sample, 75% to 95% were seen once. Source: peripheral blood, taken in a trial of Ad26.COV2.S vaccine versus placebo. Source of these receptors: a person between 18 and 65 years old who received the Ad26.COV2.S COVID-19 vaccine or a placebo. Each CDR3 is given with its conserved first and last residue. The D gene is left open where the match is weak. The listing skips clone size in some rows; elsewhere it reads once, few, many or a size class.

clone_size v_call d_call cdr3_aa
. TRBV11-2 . CASSLQSGFSYNEQFF
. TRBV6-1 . CASSEVWGAGGYTF
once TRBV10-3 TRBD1 CAISSSRDRGSYEQYF
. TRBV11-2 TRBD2 CASSLETSGPPGQYF
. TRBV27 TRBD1 CASSVSGQGRNYGYTF
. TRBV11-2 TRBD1 CASSRGQGGQETQYF
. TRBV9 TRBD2 CASSVSGSSGELFF
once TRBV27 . CASSFRIPPDEQFF
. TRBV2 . CASSGQDYEQYF
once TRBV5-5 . CASSLAAGIPYEQYF
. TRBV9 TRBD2 CASSAGTSGSLGTQYF
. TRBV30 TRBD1 CAWSVGTGNQPQHF
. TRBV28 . CASSPGVASSYEQYF
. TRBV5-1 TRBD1 CASSFAPDRGFTGELFF
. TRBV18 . CASSAGGSDEQYF
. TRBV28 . CASSQKGGSDEQFF
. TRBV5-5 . CASSLDPGRFYEQYF
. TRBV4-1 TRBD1 CASSQYRGGSYEQYF
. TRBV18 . CASSQAGGYVDTQYF
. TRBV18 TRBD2 CASSPVGDYSYEQYF
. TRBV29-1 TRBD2 CSVRRLAASYEQYF